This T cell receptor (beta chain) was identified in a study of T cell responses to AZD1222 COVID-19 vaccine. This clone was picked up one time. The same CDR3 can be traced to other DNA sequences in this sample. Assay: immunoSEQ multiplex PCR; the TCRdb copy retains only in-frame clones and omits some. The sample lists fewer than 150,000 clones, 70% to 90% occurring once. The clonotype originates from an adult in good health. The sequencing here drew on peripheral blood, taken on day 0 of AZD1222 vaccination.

The CDR3: CASSHGTSGSRQETQYF. DNA of the CDR3: TGTGCCAGCTCACATGGGACTAGCGGGAGTCGTCAAGAGACCCAGTACTTC. The chain employs TRBV18 and TRBJ2-5; the match to TRBD2 covers 14 bases. CDR3 length: 17 amino acids. Germline V gives CDR1 KGHSH, CDR2 LQKENI. Trimming took 4 bases from V and 2 from J; bases not matched to a gene: 6.